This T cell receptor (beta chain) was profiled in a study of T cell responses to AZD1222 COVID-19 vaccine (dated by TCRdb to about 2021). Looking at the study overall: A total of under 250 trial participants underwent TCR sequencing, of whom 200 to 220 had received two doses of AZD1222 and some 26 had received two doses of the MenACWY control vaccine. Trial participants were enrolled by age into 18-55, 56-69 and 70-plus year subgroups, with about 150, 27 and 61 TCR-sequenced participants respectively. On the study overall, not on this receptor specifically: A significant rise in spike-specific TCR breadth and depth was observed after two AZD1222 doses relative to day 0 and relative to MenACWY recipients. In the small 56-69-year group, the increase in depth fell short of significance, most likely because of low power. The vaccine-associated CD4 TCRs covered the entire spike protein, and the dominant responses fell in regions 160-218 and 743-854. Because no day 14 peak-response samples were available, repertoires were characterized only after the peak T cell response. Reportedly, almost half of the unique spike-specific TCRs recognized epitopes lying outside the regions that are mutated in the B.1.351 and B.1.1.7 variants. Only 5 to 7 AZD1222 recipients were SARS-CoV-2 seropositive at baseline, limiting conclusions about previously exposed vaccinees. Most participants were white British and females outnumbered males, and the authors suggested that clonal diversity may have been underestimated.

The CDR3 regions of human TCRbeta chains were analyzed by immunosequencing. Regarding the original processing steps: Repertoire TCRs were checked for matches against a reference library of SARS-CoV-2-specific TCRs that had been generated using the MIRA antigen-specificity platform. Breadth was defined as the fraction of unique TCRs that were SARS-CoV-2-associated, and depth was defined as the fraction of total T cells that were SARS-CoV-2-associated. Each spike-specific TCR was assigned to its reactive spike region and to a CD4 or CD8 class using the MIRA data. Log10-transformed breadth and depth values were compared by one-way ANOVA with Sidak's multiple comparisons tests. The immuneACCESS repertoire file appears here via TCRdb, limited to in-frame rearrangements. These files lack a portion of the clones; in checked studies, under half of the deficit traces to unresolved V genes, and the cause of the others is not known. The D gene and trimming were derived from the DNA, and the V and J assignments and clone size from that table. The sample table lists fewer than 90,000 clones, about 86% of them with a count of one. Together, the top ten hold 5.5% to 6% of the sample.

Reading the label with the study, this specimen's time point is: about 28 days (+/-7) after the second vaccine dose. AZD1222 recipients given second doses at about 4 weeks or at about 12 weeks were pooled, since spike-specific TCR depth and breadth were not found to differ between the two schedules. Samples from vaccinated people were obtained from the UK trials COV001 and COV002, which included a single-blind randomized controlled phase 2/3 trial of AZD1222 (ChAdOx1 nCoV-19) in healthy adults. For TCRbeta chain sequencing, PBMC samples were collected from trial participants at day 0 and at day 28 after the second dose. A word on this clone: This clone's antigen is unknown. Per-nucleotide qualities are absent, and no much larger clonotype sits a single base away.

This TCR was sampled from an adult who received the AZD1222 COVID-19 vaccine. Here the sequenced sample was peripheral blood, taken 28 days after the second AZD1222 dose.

CDR3 reads: CSVTPSLGQPQHF. The nucleotide sequence is given as TGCAGCGTTACCCCAAGCCTCGGGCAGCCCCAGCATTTT. In this chain, TRBV29-1 is recombined with TRBJ1-5; the D gene is unclear. V was cut back by 5 bases and J by 7 bases, leaving a gap of 15 bases between them. The CDR3, from cysteine to phenylalanine, totals 13 residues. Only CDR3 DNA is held: 39 bases, read in frame from base 1. Via the germline V gene, CDR1 is SQVTM and CDR2 ANQGSEA.